These 3 T cell receptor beta chains were all obtained from the same sample, sequenced in a study of T cells after posttransplantation cyclophosphamide. The naive gate required viable CD3+CD4+ or CD3+CD8+ cells with CCR7+CD45RA+CD45RO-CD95-CD27+CD28+ phenotype. Here immunoSEQ multiplex PCR was the method, and the copy in TCRdb shows in-frame clones only, minus some. The table lists more than 30,000 clones, about nine tenths of them singletons, with over 0.2% in the top ten. Sequences were obtained from naive CD4+ T cells sorted from PBMCs. The receptors were sampled from an older woman in good health, CMV-negative, and a related stem cell transplant donor.

This clone was detected only a few times. V usage is TRBV27 and J usage is TRBJ1-4; no clear D. Trimming removed 7 bases at V and 6 bases at J, with 15 bases between. CDR3 length: 14 residues. In germline, CDR1 is MNHEY, CDR2 SMNVEV (reference sequence). For the CDR3, the DNA is TGTGCCAGCATGAAAGACGGAGGTTATGAAAAACTGTTTTTT. Translating it yields CASMKDGGYEKLFF. Full variable domain (rest looked up from reference TRBV27 and TRBJ1-4): EAQVTQNPRYLITVTGKKLTVTCSQNMNHEYMSWYRQDPGLGLRQIYYSMNVEVTDKGDVPEGYKVSRKEKRNFPLILESPSPNQTSLYFCASMKDGGYEKLFFGSGTQLSVL.

CDR3 loop: CASSNRAGNTEAFF. The DNA of the CDR3 is TGTGCCAGTAGTAATAGGGCGGGGAACACTGAAGCTTTCTTT. This chain connects TRBV19 to TRBJ1-1; D remains ambiguous. Trimming shortened V by 4 bases and J by 1 base, and 10 bases separated the two germline ends. Germline-derived CDR1 and CDR2 are LNHDA and SQIVND (reference sequence). This CDR3 spans 14 amino acids.

The J gene is TRBJ1-2, the V gene TRBV7-8; TRBD1 aligns across 7 bases. Germline trimming cut 5 bases from V and 3 bases from J; bases unmatched to any gene: 6. Germline V gene data show CDR1 as SGHVS and CDR2 as FQNEAQ. This CDR3 contains 14 residues. CDR3 bases: TGTGCCAGCAGCCCAGACAGGGAGCACTATGGCTACACCTTC. Protein: CASSPDREHYGYTF.